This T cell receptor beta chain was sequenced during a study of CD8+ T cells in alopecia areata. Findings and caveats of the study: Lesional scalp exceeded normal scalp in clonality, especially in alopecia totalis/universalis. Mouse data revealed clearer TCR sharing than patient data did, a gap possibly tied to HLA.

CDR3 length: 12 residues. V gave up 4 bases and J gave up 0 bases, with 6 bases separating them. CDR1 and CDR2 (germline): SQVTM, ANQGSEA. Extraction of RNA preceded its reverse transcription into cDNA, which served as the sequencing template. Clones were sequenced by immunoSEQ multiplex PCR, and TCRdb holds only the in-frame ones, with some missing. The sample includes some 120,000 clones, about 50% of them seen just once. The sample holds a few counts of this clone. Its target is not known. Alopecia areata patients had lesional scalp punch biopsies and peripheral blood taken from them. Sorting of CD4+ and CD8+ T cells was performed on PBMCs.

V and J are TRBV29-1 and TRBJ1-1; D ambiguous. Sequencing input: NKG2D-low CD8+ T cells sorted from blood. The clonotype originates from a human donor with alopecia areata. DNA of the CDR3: TGCAGCGTTGCCCGGATGAACACTGAAGCTTTCTTT. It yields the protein CSVARMNTEAFF.